These T cell receptor beta chains were read from a single sample in a study of shared clonotypes between healthy human individuals. Assay used: immunoSEQ multiplex PCR; TCRdb lists only in-frame clones, some missing. The data hold about 670,000 clones, with more than 70% observed a single time. Sequencing input: memory CD4+ T cells sorted from blood. The source of these receptors is a woman aged 25-40 years in good health. The CDR3 runs from the conserved cysteine through the conserved F or W. The D gene is left open where the match is weak. Size is stated for part of the rows, as once, few or many counts, or as a class when the clone is expanded.

j_gene,d_gene,v_gene,abundance,CDR3nt,CDR3aa
TRBJ1-1,-,TRBV6-1,-,TGTGCCAGCATCCTAAAGGAAAGGGTCATGGCTTTCTTT,CASILKERVMAFF
TRBJ1-1,-,TRBV2,-,TGTGCCAGCAGTGCCGTAGGGATGTTGTATGGCTTGAACACTGAAGCTTTCTTT,CASSAVGMLYGLNTEAFF
TRBJ1-2,-,TRBV28,-,TGTGCCAGCAGTCCAAACGTCCAGGGGAGTCATGGCTACACCTTC,CASSPNVQGSHGYTF
TRBJ1-5,-,TRBV29-1,few,TGCAGCGTTGAACAGGGGAGCAATCAGCCCCAGCATTTT,CSVEQGSNQPQHF
TRBJ2-1,-,TRBV6-4,-,TGTGCCAGCAGTGACTCTGAGACGACTGATGAGCAGTTCTTC,CASSDSETTDEQFF
TRBJ1-5,-,TRBV28,-,TGTGCCAGCAGTGGAGGGCGGGGAAGCAATCAGCCCCAGCATTTT,CASSGGRGSNQPQHF
TRBJ1-3,TRBD1,TRBV5-4,-,TGTGCCAGCAGCTCGGGACAGGGTGGAAACACCATATATTTT,CASSSGQGGNTIYF
TRBJ2-3,-,TRBV25-1,few,TGTGCCAGCAGTGTGGGAACAGATACGCAGTATTTT,CASSVGTDTQYF
TRBJ1-1,-,TRBV11-2,many,TGTGCCAGCAGCCCCTTGGCGGGGGCGGGCACTGAAGCTTTCTTT,CASSPLAGAGTEAFF
TRBJ2-7,TRBD2,TRBV5-1,-,TGCGCCAGCAGCTTGGTGGCAGCGGGAGTAAGTGGTGGCGAGCAGTACTTC,CASSLVAAGVSGGEQYF
TRBJ2-7,TRBD2,TRBV6-5,-,TGTGCCAGCAAATCCGGGACTAGCGGGTCCTACGAGCAGTACTTC,CASKSGTSGSYEQYF
TRBJ2-7,-,TRBV6-6,-,TGTGCCACCACAGGGCTCTCCTACGAGCAGTACTTC,CATTGLSYEQYF
TRBJ2-5,-,TRBV18,-,TGTGCCAGCTCTCTTATACTGGGGGTTGACCAAGAGACCCAGTACTTC,CASSLILGVDQETQYF
TRBJ2-7,TRBD2,TRBV6-6,few,TGTGCCAGCAGCCCGGGAGGGGGGTACGAGCAGTACTTC,CASSPGGGYEQYF
TRBJ2-1,TRBD2,TRBV27,-,TGTGCCAGCAGTGCACTAGCGGGCAATGAGCAGTTCTTC,CASSALAGNEQFF
TRBJ2-3,-,TRBV6-4,-,TGTGCCAGCAGTGTCGTAGCCCCGCCAGATACGCAGTATTTT,CASSVVAPPDTQYF